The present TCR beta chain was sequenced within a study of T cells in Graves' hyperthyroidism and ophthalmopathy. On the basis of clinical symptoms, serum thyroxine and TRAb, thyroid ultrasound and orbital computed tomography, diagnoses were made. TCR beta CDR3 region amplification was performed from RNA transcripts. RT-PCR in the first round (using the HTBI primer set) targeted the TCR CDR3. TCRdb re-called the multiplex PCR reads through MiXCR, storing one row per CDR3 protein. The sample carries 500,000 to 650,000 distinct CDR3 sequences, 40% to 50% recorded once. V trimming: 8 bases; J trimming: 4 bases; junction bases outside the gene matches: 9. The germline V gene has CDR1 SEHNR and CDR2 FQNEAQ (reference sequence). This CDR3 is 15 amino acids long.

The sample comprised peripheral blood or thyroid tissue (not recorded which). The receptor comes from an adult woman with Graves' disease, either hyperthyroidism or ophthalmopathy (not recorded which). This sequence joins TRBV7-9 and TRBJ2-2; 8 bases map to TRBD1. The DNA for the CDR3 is TGTGCCAGCTCACCACCGGGGACAGGCACCGGGGAGCTGTTTTTT. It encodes CASSPPGTGTGELFF.